These T cell receptor beta chains were read from a single sample in a study of T cells in localized non-small cell lung cancer. The repertoire was sequenced with immunoSEQ multiplex PCR; TCRdb's copy has only in-frame clones and lacks some. The sample yields some 39,000 clones, about nine tenths seen once. The specimen comprised peripheral blood mononuclear cells, sampled before any cancer treatment. The receptors stem from a male donor aged 60 or over with stage II lung adenocarcinoma. The CDR3 runs from the conserved cysteine through the conserved F or W. Each record gives: CDR3 protein, CDR3 DNA, D gene, V gene, clone size, J gene. The D gene is left open where the match is weak. Not every row has a clone size; where given, it reads once, few, many or a size class.

cdr3_aa: CASRLAGRNEQFF; cdr3_nt: TGTGCCAGCAGACTAGCGGGACGCAATGAGCAGTTCTTC; d_call: TRBD2; v_call: TRBV6-5; clone_size: -; j_call: TRBJ2-1
cdr3_aa: CASDTTGQRTDTQYF; cdr3_nt: TGTGCCAGCGATACGACTGGACAGCGCACAGATACGCAGTATTTT; d_call: -; v_call: TRBV19; clone_size: -; j_call: TRBJ2-3
cdr3_aa: CASSYSGGQHF; cdr3_nt: TGTGCCAGCAGCTACTCCGGGGGCCAGCATTTT; d_call: -; v_call: TRBV21-1; clone_size: -; j_call: TRBJ1-5
cdr3_aa: CASSPDSVMQPQHF; cdr3_nt: TGTGCCAGCAGTCCGGACAGTGTTATGCAGCCCCAGCATTTT; d_call: -; v_call: TRBV2; clone_size: -; j_call: TRBJ1-5
cdr3_aa: CASSLPGSHEQYF; cdr3_nt: TGTGCCAGCAGCTTACCGGGGTCCCACGAGCAGTACTTC; d_call: -; v_call: TRBV11-2; clone_size: few; j_call: TRBJ2-7
cdr3_aa: CASRLSGNTIYF; cdr3_nt: TGTGCCAGTAGGCTGTCTGGAAACACCATATATTTT; d_call: -; v_call: TRBV19; clone_size: -; j_call: TRBJ1-3
cdr3_aa: CASSLDSNYGYTF; cdr3_nt: TGTGCCAGCAGCTTAGACAGTAACTATGGCTACACCTTC; d_call: -; v_call: TRBV7-9; clone_size: -; j_call: TRBJ1-2
cdr3_aa: CASSPFFNPRGEPQHF; cdr3_nt: TGTGCCAGCAGCCCGTTCTTTAACCCCCGCGGTGAGCCCCAGCATTTT; d_call: -; v_call: TRBV5-6; clone_size: few; j_call: TRBJ1-5
cdr3_aa: CATSRGGQTNTGELFF; cdr3_nt: TGTGCCACCAGCAGGGGGGGGCAGACGAACACCGGGGAGCTGTTTTTT; d_call: -; v_call: TRBV15; clone_size: -; j_call: TRBJ2-2
cdr3_aa: CASSKAYEQYF; cdr3_nt: TGTGCCAGCAGCAAAGCATACGAGCAGTACTTC; d_call: -; v_call: TRBV11-1; clone_size: -; j_call: TRBJ2-7
cdr3_aa: CASSYDGAYNSPLHF; cdr3_nt: TGTGCCAGCAGTTACGACGGAGCCTATAATTCACCCCTCCACTTT; d_call: -; v_call: TRBV6-5; clone_size: -; j_call: TRBJ1-6
cdr3_aa: CASSARPSATSEAFF; cdr3_nt: TGTGCCAGCAGTGCCCGACCGTCAGCAACCTCTGAAGCTTTCTTT; d_call: -; v_call: TRBV6-1; clone_size: -; j_call: TRBJ1-1
cdr3_aa: CASSLGGGRPWETQYF; cdr3_nt: TGTGCCAGCAGCTTAGGTGGCGGGAGGCCCTGGGAGACCCAGTACTTC; d_call: TRBD2; v_call: TRBV7-8; clone_size: few; j_call: TRBJ2-5
cdr3_aa: CASSIIGATNEKLFF; cdr3_nt: TGTGCCAGTAGTATAATAGGGGCAACTAATGAAAAACTGTTTTTT; d_call: -; v_call: TRBV19; clone_size: -; j_call: TRBJ1-4
cdr3_aa: CASNLALSTGELFF; cdr3_nt: TGCGCCAGCAACTTGGCTCTCTCCACCGGGGAGCTGTTTTTT; d_call: -; v_call: TRBV5-1; clone_size: -; j_call: TRBJ2-2
cdr3_aa: CASSGGGYGYTF; cdr3_nt: TGTGCCAGCAGCGGCGGGGGGTATGGCTACACCTTC; d_call: -; v_call: TRBV7-8; clone_size: -; j_call: TRBJ1-2
cdr3_aa: CASSSIAGASHEQYF; cdr3_nt: TGTGCCAGCAGCTCCATAGCGGGAGCGTCCCACGAGCAGTACTTC; d_call: TRBD2; v_call: TRBV28; clone_size: once; j_call: TRBJ2-7
cdr3_aa: CASSSEASEQYF; cdr3_nt: TGTGCCAGCAGCTCAGAGGCGTCCGAGCAGTACTTC; d_call: -; v_call: TRBV7-9; clone_size: -; j_call: TRBJ2-7
cdr3_aa: CASNRQGPSAYNEQFF; cdr3_nt: TGCGCCAGTAACCGACAGGGCCCTAGCGCGTACAATGAGCAGTTCTTC; d_call: -; v_call: TRBV5-1; clone_size: -; j_call: TRBJ2-1
cdr3_aa: CASSPGTDQETQYF; cdr3_nt: TGTGCCAGCAGCCCTGGGACAGACCAAGAGACCCAGTACTTC; d_call: TRBD1; v_call: TRBV5-4; clone_size: -; j_call: TRBJ2-5
cdr3_aa: CASSVGVKNIQYF; cdr3_nt: TGTGCCAGCAGCGTAGGAGTCAAAAACATTCAGTACTTC; d_call: -; v_call: TRBV9; clone_size: -; j_call: TRBJ2-4
cdr3_aa: CAWDGGGYGYTF; cdr3_nt: TGTGCCTGGGATGGAGGGGGGTATGGCTACACCTTC; d_call: -; v_call: TRBV30; clone_size: -; j_call: TRBJ1-2
cdr3_aa: CASSTFNRWNQPQHF; cdr3_nt: TGTGCCAGCAGCACTTTTAACAGGTGGAATCAGCCCCAGCATTTT; d_call: -; v_call: TRBV21-1; clone_size: -; j_call: TRBJ1-5
cdr3_aa: CASTYLGEAFF; cdr3_nt: TGTGCCAGCACCTACCTTGGTGAAGCTTTCTTT; d_call: -; v_call: TRBV7-6; clone_size: -; j_call: TRBJ1-1
cdr3_aa: CASNPRDRGGNIQYF; cdr3_nt: TGTGCCAGCAATCCCCGGGACAGGGGGGGAAACATTCAGTACTTC; d_call: TRBD1; v_call: TRBV2; clone_size: -; j_call: TRBJ2-4
cdr3_aa: CASSTSGRNNYGYTF; cdr3_nt: TGTGCCAGCAGTACCTCAGGGAGGAATAACTATGGCTACACCTTC; d_call: -; v_call: TRBV28; clone_size: -; j_call: TRBJ1-2
cdr3_aa: CAIREGQGAATNEKLFF; cdr3_nt: TGTGCCATTCGGGAAGGACAGGGGGCCGCTACGAATGAAAAACTGTTTTTT; d_call: TRBD1; v_call: TRBV10-3; clone_size: once; j_call: TRBJ1-4
cdr3_aa: CASSIDPQRDTQYF; cdr3_nt: TGTGCCAGTAGTATAGACCCCCAGAGAGATACGCAGTATTTT; d_call: -; v_call: TRBV19; clone_size: once; j_call: TRBJ2-3
cdr3_aa: CASQETVGNTEAFF; cdr3_nt: TGCGCCAGTCAAGAAACAGTGGGGAACACTGAAGCTTTCTTT; d_call: -; v_call: TRBV5-1; clone_size: -; j_call: TRBJ1-1
cdr3_aa: CASSLKRATDTQYF; cdr3_nt: TGTGCCAGCAGTTTAAAGCGGGCCACAGATACGCAGTATTTT; d_call: -; v_call: TRBV27; clone_size: -; j_call: TRBJ2-3
cdr3_aa: CASSPDRGGWQYF; cdr3_nt: TGTGCCAGCAGCCCGGACAGGGGCGGATGGCAGTACTTC; d_call: TRBD1; v_call: TRBV7-9; clone_size: -; j_call: TRBJ2-7
cdr3_aa: CASSARTGVKFF; cdr3_nt: TGTGCCAGTAGTGCACGGACAGGGGTAAAGTTCTTC; d_call: TRBD1; v_call: TRBV19; clone_size: -; j_call: TRBJ2-1
cdr3_aa: CASSFNTQGFNIQYF; cdr3_nt: TGTGCCAGCAGTTTTAACACACAGGGGTTTAACATTCAGTACTTC; d_call: TRBD1; v_call: TRBV5-4; clone_size: -; j_call: TRBJ2-4
cdr3_aa: CASSLSGFGQPNTEAFF; cdr3_nt: TGTGCCAGCAGTTTAAGCGGTTTTGGGCAGCCGAACACTGAAGCTTTCTTT; d_call: -; v_call: TRBV28; clone_size: -; j_call: TRBJ1-1
cdr3_aa: CASSETSVGEQYF; cdr3_nt: TGTGCCAGCAGTGAGACGTCGGTGGGCGAGCAGTACTTC; d_call: -; v_call: TRBV6-1; clone_size: once; j_call: TRBJ2-7
cdr3_aa: CASSLTGTGYGYTF; cdr3_nt: TGTGCCAGCAGCTTAACCGGGACGGGATATGGCTACACCTTC; d_call: -; v_call: TRBV9; clone_size: -; j_call: TRBJ1-2
cdr3_aa: CASSQGVAGGYEQYF; cdr3_nt: TGTGCCAGCAGCCAAGGGGTAGCGGGAGGCTACGAGCAGTACTTC; d_call: TRBD2; v_call: TRBV4-2; clone_size: -; j_call: TRBJ2-7
cdr3_aa: CASRLNTEAFF; cdr3_nt: TGTGCCAGCAGATTGAACACTGAAGCTTTCTTT; d_call: -; v_call: TRBV5-5; clone_size: few; j_call: TRBJ1-1
cdr3_aa: CASSIPGTTNEQFF; cdr3_nt: TGTGCCAGCAGTATCCCCGGGACTACCAATGAGCAGTTCTTC; d_call: TRBD2; v_call: TRBV7-3; clone_size: -; j_call: TRBJ2-1
cdr3_aa: CASSLAGNREQYF; cdr3_nt: TGTGCCAGCTCACTGGCAGGAAATAGAGAGCAGTACTTC; d_call: -; v_call: TRBV18; clone_size: -; j_call: TRBJ2-7
cdr3_aa: CASSLSPDPGNTEAFF; cdr3_nt: TGCGCCAGCAGCTTGTCCCCGGACCCTGGGAACACTGAAGCTTTCTTT; d_call: -; v_call: TRBV5-1; clone_size: -; j_call: TRBJ1-1
cdr3_aa: CASSGRRGLIRETQYF; cdr3_nt: TGTGCCAGCAGTGGGCGAAGGGGGCTAATAAGAGAGACCCAGTACTTC; d_call: TRBD1; v_call: TRBV28; clone_size: -; j_call: TRBJ2-5